This record covers a single T cell receptor beta chain. Its specificity is not known. Only in-frame clones appear in the TCRdb table, and some are missing; sequencing was by immunoSEQ multiplex PCR. This sample has roughly 51,000 clones, with approximately 71% found just once. This entry is derived from a study of T cell clones after liver transplantation. About the study: Immunosuppression withdrawal was tried within 2 years after liver transplantation in this trial.

The CDR3 is made up of 14 amino acids. Germline lookup yields CDR1 MDHEN and CDR2 SYDVKM. Trimming left V 5 bases short and J 1 base short, with 12 bases between. Whole-study results and caveats: Small, mixed patient groups and varying post-transplant times limit these conclusions. Graft donor-reactive T cells possibly entered the graft instead of undergoing deletion.

The genes are TRBV28 and TRBJ2-7; D possibly corresponds to TRBD2 (6 bases). The sequence was collected from a human patient who received a liver transplant. Some T cells may be transferred from the graft donor. This sample comprised CD4+ T cells from blood, obtained around 4.5 years after liver transplant. CDR3 amino acids: CASSRSGFSYEQYF. CDR3 DNA sequence: TGTGCCAGCAGTCGGAGCGGGTTTTCCTACGAGCAGTACTTC.